One sample yielded the 26 T cell receptor beta chains listed below, sequenced in a study of blood T cell repertoires in COVID-19. This table comes from immunoSEQ multiplex PCR, and its TCRdb copy is limited to in-frame clones, with some not included. The table includes around 190,000 clones, 80% to 85% detected once. The source material was PBMCs or T cells enriched from blood (not recorded which). These receptors originate from a woman in her twenties or thirties who had been exposed to COVID-19.

The chain combines TRBV3-1 (or the pseudogene TRBV3-2) with TRBJ2-1; D is ambiguous. Germline V lookup: CDR1 LGHDT, CDR2 YNNKEL (reference sequence). Trimming removed 8 bases at V and 10 bases at J, with 12 bases between. This CDR3 comprises 11 residues. CDR3: CASGPSLEQFF. The CDR3 DNA is TGTGCCAGCGGCCCCTCCCTGGAGCAGTTCTTC.

This chain joins TRBV5-6 and TRBJ1-6; D perhaps matches TRBD1 (5 bases). V shed 2 bases and J shed 8 bases, with 11 bases lying between them. Germline CDR1 SGHDT, CDR2 YYEEEE. CDR3 length: 14 amino acids. DNA of the CDR3: TGTGCCAGCAGCTTAGGAGACAGCTATTCACCCCTCCACTTT. Encoded protein: CASSLGDSYSPLHF.

The rearrangement links TRBV4-2 to TRBJ2-5, with TRBD2 matching 8 bases. The CDR3 runs 17 residues. The germline V gene encodes CDR1 LGHNA and CDR2 YNFKEQ. Unmatched junction bases numbered 6, after V lost 0 bases and J lost 0 bases. The CDR3 DNA sequence: TGTGCCAGCAGCCAAGAAGATAGCGGGGCCTACCAAGAGACCCAGTACTTC. This translates into CASSQEDSGAYQETQYF.

This chain joins TRBV19 and TRBJ1-1; possible D gene TRBD1, 5 bases. The CDR3 runs to 13 residues. V was pared by 3 bases and J by 7 bases, with 12 bases between. Germline CDR1 LNHDA, CDR2 SQIVND (reference sequence). The CDR3 coding sequence is TGTGCCAGTAGTATTCAGGGCTGGAGTGAAGCTTTCTTT. Amino acids: CASSIQGWSEAFF.

V usage is TRBV10-3 and J usage is TRBJ2-7; 8 positions match TRBD1. Looked up from germline, CDR1 is ENHRY and CDR2 is SYGVKD. The CDR3 totals 14 residues. V shed 4 bases, J shed 1 base, and the junction held 3 bases outside the gene matches. CDR3 bases: TGTGCCATCAGTGGGACAGGGACATCCTACGAGCAGTACTTC. Translated, it gives CAISGTGTSYEQYF.

This clone appeared a few times. The chain joins TRBV5-6 to TRBJ1-1, with unresolved D. This CDR3 contains 13 residues. Germline CDR1 SGHDT, CDR2 YYEEEE. V lost 4 bases, J lost 6 bases, and 13 bases lay in between. CDR3 bases: TGTGCCAGCAGCCTTCGTTCGCGTCCTGAAGCTTTCTTT. Translating gives CASSLRSRPEAFF.

The rearrangement links TRBV4-2 to TRBJ1-6; D is perhaps TRBD1 (6 bases). This CDR3 is built from 18 residues. Per the germline V gene, CDR1 is LGHNA and CDR2 is YNFKEQ. Trimming stripped 1 base from V and 8 bases from J, with 21 bases between. CDR3 in amino acids: CASSQVEGEGGRDSPLHF. In DNA form, the CDR3 reads TGTGCCAGCAGCCAAGTCGAGGGGGAGGGAGGTCGCGATTCACCCCTCCACTTT.

This rearrangement joins TRBV6-5 to TRBJ2-1; D is unclear. CDR1 and CDR2 from the germline V gene are MNHEY and SVGAGI. CDR3 length equals 15 residues. With 4 bases removed from V and 2 bases from J, the gap between germline ends came to 12 bases. The CDR3 loop reads CASSSQVPAYNEQFF. The DNA of the CDR3 is TGTGCCAGCAGTTCGCAAGTACCGGCCTACAATGAGCAGTTCTTC.

The chain joins TRBV6-2 or TRBV6-3 to TRBJ2-1; 10 nucleotides match TRBD2. The germline gives CDR1 MNHEY, CDR2 SVGEGT. The CDR3 has 16 amino acids. Trimming removed 0 bases from V and 8 bases from J; junction bases left unmatched: 7. CDR3 loop: CASSYSPIAGGHEQFF. In DNA, the CDR3 is TGTGCCAGCAGTTACTCTCCCATAGCGGGGGGACATGAGCAGTTCTTC.

This clone was seen just once. The chain recombines TRBV5-3 with TRBJ1-1; D call uncertain. TRBV5-3 is an open reading frame, and its role is uncertain. The CDR3 loop spans 16 amino acids. The V gene lost 4 bases and the J gene lost 3 bases, with 19 bases spanning the gap. The DNA of the CDR3 is TGTGCCAGAAGCCCCGGCAGTAAGAGAGAGGACACTGAAGCTTTCTTT. This translates into CARSPGSKREDTEAFF.

The chain joins TRBV5-1 to TRBJ1-1; 8 positions agree with TRBD1. The CDR3 is made up of 16 amino acids. Germline trimming cut 6 bases from V and 0 bases from J; bases unmatched to any gene: 10. Germline CDR1 reads SGHRS; CDR2 reads YFSETQ. The CDR3 reads CASIPGGAGLNTEAFF. CDR3 bases: TGCGCCAGCATCCCAGGGGGCGCCGGTTTGAACACTGAAGCTTTCTTT.

CDR3 in DNA: TGTGCCTGGAGTGTGGCGGCGGGGGGGTTGGCCGGGGAGCTGTTTTTT. As protein: CAWSVAAGGLAGELFF. The chain couples TRBV30 to TRBJ2-2; 9 positions match TRBD2. The ends lost 0 bases at V and 6 bases at J; junction bases unmatched: 8. The germline V gene has CDR1 GTSNPN and CDR2 SVGIG (reference sequence). The CDR3 contains 16 residues.

The chain has TRBV5-5 and TRBJ2-7; 7 positions match TRBD2. Germline loops: CDR1 SGHKS, CDR2 YYEKEE (reference sequence). V lost 0 bases, J lost 5 bases, and 8 bases stayed unmatched. The CDR3 loop spans 15 amino acids. The CDR3 sequence is CASSLDGAGVDEQYF. CDR3 nucleotides: TGTGCCAGCAGCTTGGACGGGGCGGGGGTCGACGAGCAGTACTTC.

V and J are TRBV1 and TRBJ2-3; the DNA was not compared with TRBD2, the D call given in the table. TRBV1 is listed as a pseudogene. CDR3 length: 15 residues. The CDR3: CTSSTVGGPTDTQYF. The CDR3 region has the DNA TGCACCAGCAGCACAGTCGGGGGGCCCACAGATACGCAGTATTTT.

This clone was picked up many times. The chain recombines TRBV14 with TRBJ1-4; 7 positions match TRBD1. The J segment lost 4 bases and the V segment lost 3 bases, leaving 8 bases of the junction unmatched. Germline lookup yields CDR1 SGHDN and CDR2 FVKESK. This CDR3 comprises 16 residues. The CDR3 nucleotides read TGTGCCAGCAGCCAGAACAGGGGACCGGGTAATGAAAAACTGTTTTTT. Encoded protein: CASSQNRGPGNEKLFF.

This rearrangement joins TRBV12-3 or TRBV12-4 to TRBJ2-5; 7 nucleotides align to TRBD1. CDR3 length equals 13 residues. J gave up 4 bases and V 7 bases, and 6 bases lay outside the gene matches. CDR3 protein: CASTARGLETQYF. Here the CDR3 DNA reads TGTGCCAGCACGGCTAGGGGGCTAGAGACCCAGTACTTC.

The chain uses TRBV29-1 and TRBJ2-7; the D gene is possibly TRBD1 (8 bases). CDR1 and CDR2 from the germline V gene are SQVTM and ANQGSEA. The CDR3 has 14 residues. The germline V and J ends were trimmed by 6 bases and 1 base, with 16 bases remaining between them. This chain's CDR3 is CSVGGGDRSYEQYF. Written as DNA, the CDR3 is TGCAGCGTGGGTGGGGGGGACAGGTCCTACGAGCAGTACTTC.

This chain connects TRBV19 to TRBJ2-3; maybe TRBD2 (7 bases). V lost 6 bases and J 0 bases, leaving 22 bases between the germline ends. The germline CDR1 and CDR2 sequences are LNHDA and SQIVND (reference sequence). The CDR3 covers 18 residues. The chain's CDR3 is CASRSPAGGASSTDTQYF. CDR3 coding DNA: TGTGCCAGTAGATCACCTGCTGGGGGGGCTTCTAGCACAGATACGCAGTATTTT.

The V gene is TRBV5-4, the J gene TRBJ2-2; 11 nucleotides agree with TRBD2. This CDR3 is built from 17 residues. Germline CDR1 SGHNT, CDR2 YYREEE (reference sequence). V shed 5 bases and J 3 bases; nucleotides not matched to a gene: 9. This chain's CDR3 is CASRTRTSGSYTGELFF. As DNA, the CDR3 is TGTGCCAGCAGGACTCGGACTAGCGGGTCTTACACCGGGGAGCTGTTTTTT.

V is TRBV15 and J is TRBJ1-6; weak D call: TRBD1 (6 bases). Germline V CDR1 and CDR2: LNHNV, YYDKDF (reference sequence). The CDR3 has 16 residues. V shed 5 bases and J shed 6 bases, with 17 bases lying between them. For the CDR3, the DNA is TGTGCCACCAGCGGCGAAGCAGGGGTGGGTAATTCACCCCTCCACTTT. This codes for CATSGEAGVGNSPLHF. The full variable domain, its missing parts supplied by reference TRBV15 and TRBJ1-6, is DAMVIQNPRYQVTQFGKPVTLSCSQTLNHNVMYWYQQKSSQAPKLLFHYYDKDFNNEADTPDNFQSRRPNTSFCFLDIRSPGLGDTAMYLCATSGEAGVGNSPLHFGNGTRLTVT.

The CDR3 DNA sequence: TGTGCCTGGAGTGCGCAGGGCCAAGGGTACACTGAAGCTTTCTTT. Translated, it gives CAWSAQGQGYTEAFF. The V and J genes are TRBV30 and TRBJ1-1; D perhaps matches TRBD1 (5 bases). This CDR3 has 15 amino acids. V lost 1 base to trimming and J lost 3 bases, with 15 bases between them. Germline lookup yields CDR1 GTSNPN and CDR2 SVGIG (reference sequence). Full variable domain (outside the CDR3, taken from reference TRBV30 and TRBJ1-1): SQTIHQWPATLVQPVGSPLSLECTVEGTSNPNLYWYRQAAGRGLQLLFYSVGIGQISSEVPQNLSASRPQDRQFILSSKKLLLSDSGFYLCAWSAQGQGYTEAFFGQGTRLTVV.

This rearrangement joins TRBV3-1 (or the pseudogene TRBV3-2) to TRBJ2-2, with D perhaps TRBD1 (5 bases). The germline V gene encodes CDR1 LGHDT and CDR2 YNNKEL (reference sequence). V was clipped by 4 bases and J by 6 bases, with 15 bases between them. CDR3 length equals 15 residues. This CDR3 is CASSRLGVGAGELFF. Written as DNA, the CDR3 is TGTGCCAGCAGCCGGTTGGGTGTAGGGGCCGGGGAGCTGTTTTTT.

V and J are TRBV30 and TRBJ2-5, with TRBD2 identical over 12 bases. CDR3 length: 17 amino acids. Germline loops: CDR1 GTSNPN, CDR2 SVGIG (reference sequence). The V gene end was trimmed by 2 bases and the J gene end by 5 bases; junction bases not matched to a gene: 12. This CDR3 reads CAWSIWLAGGPEETQYF. CDR3 sequence (DNA): TGTGCCTGGAGTATTTGGCTAGCGGGGGGGCCGGAGGAGACCCAGTACTTC.

V usage is TRBV11-2 and J usage is TRBJ2-7, with D perhaps matching TRBD1 (5 bases). The CDR3 length is 14 residues. Germline V gene sequence: CDR1 SGHAT, CDR2 FQNNGV. The V gene lost 2 bases and the J gene lost 3 bases, with 11 bases spanning the gap. This CDR3 is CASSLSSGNYEQYF. CDR3 DNA sequence: TGTGCCAGCAGCTTAAGTTCAGGGAACTACGAGCAGTACTTC.

This clone was counted between two and nine times. The rearrangement links TRBV5-1 to TRBJ2-7; D not certain. Germline V lookup: CDR1 SGHRS, CDR2 YFSETQ. V lost 2 bases and J lost 3, with 15 bases in between. The CDR3 is 15 amino acids. For the CDR3, the DNA is TGCGCCAGCAGCTTTGAGGAGACGAGTCGCTACGAGCAGTACTTC. Translated, it gives CASSFEETSRYEQYF.

V and J are TRBV29-1 and TRBJ1-2; D might be TRBD1 (5 bases). The CDR3 sequence is 13 residues long. The ends were cut back, 4 bases at V and 0 bases at J, with 9 bases in the middle. CDR1 and CDR2 (germline): SQVTM, ANQGSEA. The CDR3 spells CSVVTETNYGYTF. The DNA of the CDR3 is TGCAGCGTTGTGACAGAAACTAACTATGGCTACACCTTC.